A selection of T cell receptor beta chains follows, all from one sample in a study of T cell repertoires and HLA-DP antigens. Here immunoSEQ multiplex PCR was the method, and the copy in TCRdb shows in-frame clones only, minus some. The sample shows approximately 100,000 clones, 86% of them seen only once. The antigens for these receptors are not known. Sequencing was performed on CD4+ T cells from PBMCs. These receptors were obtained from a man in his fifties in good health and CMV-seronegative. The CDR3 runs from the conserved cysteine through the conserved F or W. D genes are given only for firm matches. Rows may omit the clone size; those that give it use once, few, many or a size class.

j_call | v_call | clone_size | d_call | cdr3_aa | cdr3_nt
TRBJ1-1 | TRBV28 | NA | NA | CASSFVGFETEAFF | TGTGCCAGCAGTTTTGTGGGCTTTGAAACTGAAGCTTTCTTT
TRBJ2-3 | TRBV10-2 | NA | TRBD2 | CASSEPSGRTDTQYF | TGCGCCAGCAGTGAGCCTAGCGGGAGGACAGATACGCAGTATTTT
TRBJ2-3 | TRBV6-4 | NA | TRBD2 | CASSESLAGGRDTQYF | TGTGCCAGCAGTGAGTCACTAGCGGGGGGCCGGGATACGCAGTATTTT
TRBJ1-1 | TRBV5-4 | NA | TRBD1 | CASSPLPGGTNTEAFF | TGTGCCAGCAGCCCCCTGCCAGGGGGAACCAACACTGAAGCTTTCTTT
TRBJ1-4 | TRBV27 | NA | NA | CASSPRSVATNEKLFF | TGTGCCAGCAGTCCCCGTTCCGTCGCAACTAATGAAAAACTGTTTTTT
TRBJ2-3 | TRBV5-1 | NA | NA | CASSPPGSGRTDTQYF | TGCGCCAGCAGCCCCCCCGGGAGCGGACGCACAGATACGCAGTATTTT
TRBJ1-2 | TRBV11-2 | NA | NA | CASSSPVGYGYTF | TGTGCCAGCAGCTCCCCTGTGGGATATGGCTACACCTTC
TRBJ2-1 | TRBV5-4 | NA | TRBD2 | CASSPGLGGTPNEQFF | TGTGCCAGCAGCCCGGGACTAGGGGGTACACCGAATGAGCAGTTCTTC
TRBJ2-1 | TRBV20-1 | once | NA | CSARVNEQFF | TGCAGTGCTAGAGTCAATGAGCAGTTCTTC
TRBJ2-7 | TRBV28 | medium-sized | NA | CASSLGRGPNSYEQYF | TGTGCCAGCAGTTTAGGTCGGGGCCCAAATTCCTACGAGCAGTACTTC
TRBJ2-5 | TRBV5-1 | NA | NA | CASSLEFRTQETQYF | TGCGCCAGCAGCTTGGAGTTCAGGACTCAAGAGACCCAGTACTTC
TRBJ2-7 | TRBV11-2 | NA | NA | CASSQGTTYEQYF | TGTGCCAGCAGCCAGGGAACTACCTACGAGCAGTACTTC
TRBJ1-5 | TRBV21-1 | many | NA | CASSKGIGQVNSNQPQHF | TGTGCCAGCAGCAAAGGGATAGGACAGGTCAATAGCAATCAGCCCCAGCATTTT
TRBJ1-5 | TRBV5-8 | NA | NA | CASSLGEGMNRWQPQHF | TGTGCCAGCAGCTTGGGGGAGGGGATGAACCGATGGCAGCCCCAGCATTTT
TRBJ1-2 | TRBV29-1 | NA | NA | CSVVQLQGRGGYTF | TGCAGCGTTGTTCAATTGCAGGGGAGAGGCGGCTACACCTTC
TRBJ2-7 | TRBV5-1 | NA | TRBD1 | CASSTAAGGSYEQYF | TGCGCCAGCAGCACCGCCGCAGGGGGCTCCTACGAGCAGTACTTC
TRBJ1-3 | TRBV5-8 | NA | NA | CASSLRGSGNTIYF | TGTGCCAGCAGCTTGCGGGGATCTGGAAACACCATATATTTT
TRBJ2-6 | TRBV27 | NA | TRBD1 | CASSPGTGSPSGANVLTF | TGTGCCAGCAGTCCTGGGACAGGGTCGCCATCTGGGGCCAACGTCCTGACTTTC
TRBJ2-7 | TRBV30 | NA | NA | CAWGRVVEQYF | TGTGCCTGGGGGAGAGTGGTAGAGCAGTACTTC
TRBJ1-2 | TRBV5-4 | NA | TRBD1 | CASSLGGDSNYGYTF | TGTGCCAGCAGCTTGGGGGGGGACAGTAACTATGGCTACACCTTC
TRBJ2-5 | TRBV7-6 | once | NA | CASNPQRNIQETQYF | TGTGCCAGCAACCCCCAGAGAAACATCCAAGAGACCCAGTACTTC
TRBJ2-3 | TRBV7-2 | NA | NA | CASSLEKIHTQYF | TGTGCCAGCAGCTTAGAAAAAATCCATACGCAGTATTTT
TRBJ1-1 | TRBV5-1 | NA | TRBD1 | CASSLYRGNTEAFF | TGCGCCAGCAGCTTGTACAGGGGGAACACTGAAGCTTTCTTT
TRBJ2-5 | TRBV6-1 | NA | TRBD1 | CASSEGHRGYETQYF | TGTGCCAGCAGTGAAGGTCACAGGGGATATGAGACCCAGTACTTC
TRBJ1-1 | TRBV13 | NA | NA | CASSSTGVDTEAFF | TGTGCCAGCAGCTCCACAGGCGTGGACACTGAAGCTTTCTTT
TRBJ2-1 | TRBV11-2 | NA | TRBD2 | CASSLVAGGYNEQFF | TGTGCCAGCAGCTTAGTGGCGGGAGGCTACAATGAGCAGTTCTTC
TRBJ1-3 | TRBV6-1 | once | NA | CASSDQPGGSGNTIYF | TGTGCCAGCAGTGACCAACCGGGGGGTTCGGGAAACACCATATATTTT
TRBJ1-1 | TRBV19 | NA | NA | CASSDSGNTEAFF | TGTGCCAGTAGTGACAGCGGGAACACTGAAGCTTTCTTT
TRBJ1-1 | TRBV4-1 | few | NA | CASSHRQAPAAGAFF | TGCGCCAGCAGCCATAGACAGGCCCCTGCTGCAGGAGCTTTCTTT
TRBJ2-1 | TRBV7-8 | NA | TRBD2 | CASLLAGGPSNNEQFF | TGTGCCAGCCTTCTAGCGGGAGGGCCATCCAACAATGAGCAGTTCTTC